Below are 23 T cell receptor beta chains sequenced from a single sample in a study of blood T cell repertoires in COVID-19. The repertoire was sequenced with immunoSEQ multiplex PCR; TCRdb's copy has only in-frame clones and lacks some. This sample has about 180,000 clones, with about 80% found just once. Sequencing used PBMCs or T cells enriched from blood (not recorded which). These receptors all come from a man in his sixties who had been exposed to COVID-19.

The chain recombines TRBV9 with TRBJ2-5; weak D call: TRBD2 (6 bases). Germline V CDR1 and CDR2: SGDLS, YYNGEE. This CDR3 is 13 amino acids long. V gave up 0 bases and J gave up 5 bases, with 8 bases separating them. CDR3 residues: CASSVGGTETQYF. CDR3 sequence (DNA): TGTGCCAGCAGCGTAGGCGGGACTGAGACCCAGTACTTC.

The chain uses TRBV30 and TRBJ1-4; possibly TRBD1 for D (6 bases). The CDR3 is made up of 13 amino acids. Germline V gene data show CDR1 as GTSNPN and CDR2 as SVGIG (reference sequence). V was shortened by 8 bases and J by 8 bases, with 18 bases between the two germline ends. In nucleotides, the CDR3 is TGTGCCCAGGGCCGGGGGGCTGTCGAAAAACTGTTTTTT. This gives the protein CAQGRGAVEKLFF.

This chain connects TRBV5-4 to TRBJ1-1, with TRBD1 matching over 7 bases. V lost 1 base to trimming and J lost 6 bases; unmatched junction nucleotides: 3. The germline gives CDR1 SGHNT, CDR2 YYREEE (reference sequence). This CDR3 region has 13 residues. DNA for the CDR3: TGTGCCAGCAGCTTGACAGGGGCTCCTGAAGCTTTCTTT. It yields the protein CASSLTGAPEAFF.

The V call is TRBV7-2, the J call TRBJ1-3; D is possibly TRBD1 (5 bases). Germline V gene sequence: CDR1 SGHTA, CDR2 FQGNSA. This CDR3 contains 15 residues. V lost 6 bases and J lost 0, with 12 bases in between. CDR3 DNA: TGTGCCAGCAGTTCAGGGTTGATCTCTGGAAACACCATATATTTT. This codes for CASSSGLISGNTIYF.

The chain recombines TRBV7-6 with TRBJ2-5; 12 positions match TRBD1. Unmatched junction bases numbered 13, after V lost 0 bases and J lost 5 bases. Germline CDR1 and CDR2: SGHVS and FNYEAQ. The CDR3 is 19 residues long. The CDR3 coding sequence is TGTGCCAGCAGCTTAGCCGGGACAGGGGGCAGTTTTGCTAGGGAGACCCAGTACTTC. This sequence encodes CASSLAGTGGSFARETQYF. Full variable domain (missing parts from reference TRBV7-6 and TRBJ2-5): GAGVSQSPRYKVTKRGQDVALRCDPISGHVSLYWYRQALGQGPEFLTYFNYEAQQDKSGLPNDRFSAERPEGSISTLTIQRTEQRDSAMYRCASSLAGTGGSFARETQYFGPGTRLLVL.

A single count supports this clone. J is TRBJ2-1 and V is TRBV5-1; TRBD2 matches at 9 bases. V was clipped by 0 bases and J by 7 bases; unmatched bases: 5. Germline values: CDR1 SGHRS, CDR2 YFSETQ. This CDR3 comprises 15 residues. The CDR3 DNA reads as TGCGCCAGCAGCTTGGGAACTAGCGGGCTGAATGAGCAGTTCTTC. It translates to CASSLGTSGLNEQFF.

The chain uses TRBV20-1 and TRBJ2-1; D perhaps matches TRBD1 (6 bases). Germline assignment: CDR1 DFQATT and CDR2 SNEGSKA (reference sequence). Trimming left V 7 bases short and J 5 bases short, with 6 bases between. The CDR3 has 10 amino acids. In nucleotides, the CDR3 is TGCAGTGGACAGGACAATGAGCAGTTCTTC. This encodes CSGQDNEQFF.

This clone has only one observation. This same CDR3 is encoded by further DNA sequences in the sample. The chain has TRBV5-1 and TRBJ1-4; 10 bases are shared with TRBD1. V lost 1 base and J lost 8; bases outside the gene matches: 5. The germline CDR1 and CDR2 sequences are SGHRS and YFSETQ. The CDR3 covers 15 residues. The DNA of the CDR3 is TGCGCCAGCAGCTTGAGACAGGGGGCAGGAGAAAAACTGTTTTTT. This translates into CASSLRQGAGEKLFF.

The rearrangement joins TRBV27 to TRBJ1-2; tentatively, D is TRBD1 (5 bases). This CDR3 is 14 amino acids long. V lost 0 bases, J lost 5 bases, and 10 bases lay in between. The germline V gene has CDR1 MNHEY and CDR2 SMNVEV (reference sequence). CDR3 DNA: TGTGCCAGCAGTTTATCGGGAAAGGGGTATGGCTACACCTTC. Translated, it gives CASSLSGKGYGYTF.

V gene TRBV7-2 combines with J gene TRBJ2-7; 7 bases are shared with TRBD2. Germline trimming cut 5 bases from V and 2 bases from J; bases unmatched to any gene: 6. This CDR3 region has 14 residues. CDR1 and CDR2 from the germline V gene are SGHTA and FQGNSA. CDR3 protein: CASSGGERAYEQYF. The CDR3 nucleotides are TGTGCCAGCAGCGGGGGGGAAAGGGCCTACGAGCAGTACTTC.

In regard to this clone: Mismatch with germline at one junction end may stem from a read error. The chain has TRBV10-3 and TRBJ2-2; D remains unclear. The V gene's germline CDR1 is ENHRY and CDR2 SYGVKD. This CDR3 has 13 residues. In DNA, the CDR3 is TGTGCCGTCAGTCTCTCGAACACCGGGGAGCTGTTTTTT. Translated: CAVSLSNTGELFF.

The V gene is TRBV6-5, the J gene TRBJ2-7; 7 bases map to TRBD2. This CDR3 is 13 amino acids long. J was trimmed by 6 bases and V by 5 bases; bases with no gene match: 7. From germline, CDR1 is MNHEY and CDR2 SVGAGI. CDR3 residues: CASSMGEGREQYF. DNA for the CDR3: TGTGCCAGCAGTATGGGGGAGGGACGCGAGCAGTACTTC.

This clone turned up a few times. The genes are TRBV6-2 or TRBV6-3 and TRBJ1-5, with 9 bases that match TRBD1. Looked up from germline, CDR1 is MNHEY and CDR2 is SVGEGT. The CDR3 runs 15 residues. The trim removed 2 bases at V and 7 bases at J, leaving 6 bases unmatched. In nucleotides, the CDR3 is TGTGCCAGCAGTTACATAGGACAGGGGAAACAGCCCCAGCATTTT. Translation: CASSYIGQGKQPQHF.

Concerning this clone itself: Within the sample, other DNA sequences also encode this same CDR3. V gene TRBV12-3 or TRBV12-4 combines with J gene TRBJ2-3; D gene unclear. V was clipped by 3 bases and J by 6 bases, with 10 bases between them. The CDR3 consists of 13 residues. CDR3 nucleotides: TGTGCCAGCAGTTTGAGGCGTACGGATACGCAGTATTTT. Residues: CASSLRRTDTQYF.

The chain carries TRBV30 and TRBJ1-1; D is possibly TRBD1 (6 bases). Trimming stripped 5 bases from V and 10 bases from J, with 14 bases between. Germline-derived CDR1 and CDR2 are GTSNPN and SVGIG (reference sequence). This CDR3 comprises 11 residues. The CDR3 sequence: CAWYRTDVAFF. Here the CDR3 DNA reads TGTGCCTGGTATAGGACAGATGTAGCTTTCTTT.

The CDR3 DNA reads as TGTGCCAGCAGCGTCGGGACTAGCGGCACCCACTACGAGCAGTACTTC. The encoded protein is CASSVGTSGTHYEQYF. The J gene is TRBJ2-7, the V gene TRBV9, with 11 bases fitting TRBD2. The V gene end was trimmed by 2 bases and the J gene end by 3 bases; junction bases not matched to a gene: 7. There are 16 residues in the CDR3. In germline, CDR1 is SGDLS, CDR2 YYNGEE.

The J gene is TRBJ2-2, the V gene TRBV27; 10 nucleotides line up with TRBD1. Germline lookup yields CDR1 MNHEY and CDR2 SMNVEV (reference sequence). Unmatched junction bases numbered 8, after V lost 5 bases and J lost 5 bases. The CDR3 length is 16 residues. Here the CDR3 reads CASSRRQGAGTGELFF. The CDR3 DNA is TGTGCCAGCAGTCGGCGACAGGGGGCTGGGACCGGGGAGCTGTTTTTT.

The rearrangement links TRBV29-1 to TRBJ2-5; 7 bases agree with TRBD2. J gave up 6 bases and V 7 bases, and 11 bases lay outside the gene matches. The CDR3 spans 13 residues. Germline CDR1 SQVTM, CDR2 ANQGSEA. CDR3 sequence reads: CSAGRGVGQTQYF. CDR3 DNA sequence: TGCAGCGCCGGACGGGGGGTCGGACAGACCCAGTACTTC.

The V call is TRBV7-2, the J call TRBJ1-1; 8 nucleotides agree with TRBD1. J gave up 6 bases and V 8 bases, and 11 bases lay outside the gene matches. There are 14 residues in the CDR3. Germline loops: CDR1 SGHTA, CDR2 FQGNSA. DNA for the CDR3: TGTGCCAGCGGGCTGGAGACAGGGGCATCTGAAGCTTTCTTT. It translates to CASGLETGASEAFF.

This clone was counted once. Here the CDR3 DNA reads TGTGCCAGCGGGGGACTAGCGGGGGGAGAGACCCAGTACTTC. This translates into CASGGLAGGETQYF. The chain carries TRBV6-6 and TRBJ2-5; TRBD2 matches 15 bases. Germline CDR1 is MNHNY and CDR2 is SVGAGI (reference sequence). The CDR3 is made up of 14 amino acids. J gave up 4 bases and V 8 bases, and 2 bases lay outside the gene matches.

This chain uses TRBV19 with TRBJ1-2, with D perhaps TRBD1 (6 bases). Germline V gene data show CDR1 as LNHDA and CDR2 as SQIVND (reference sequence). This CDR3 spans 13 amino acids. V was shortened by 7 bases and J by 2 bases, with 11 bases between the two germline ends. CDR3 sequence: CASKPTGNYGYTF. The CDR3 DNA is TGTGCCAGTAAACCGACAGGCAACTATGGCTACACCTTC. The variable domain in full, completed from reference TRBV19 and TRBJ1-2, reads DGGITQSPKYLFRKEGQNVTLSCEQNLNHDAMYWYRQDPGQGLRLIYYSQIVNDFQKGDIAEGYSVSREKKESFPLTVTSAQKNPTAFYLCASKPTGNYGYTFGSGTRLTVV.

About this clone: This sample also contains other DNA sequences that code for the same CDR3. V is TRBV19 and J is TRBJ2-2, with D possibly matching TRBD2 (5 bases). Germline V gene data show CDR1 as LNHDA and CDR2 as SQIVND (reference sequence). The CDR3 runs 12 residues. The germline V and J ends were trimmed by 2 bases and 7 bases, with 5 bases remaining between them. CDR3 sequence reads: CASSIRGGELFF. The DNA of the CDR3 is TGTGCCAGTAGTATACGGGGCGGGGAGCTGTTTTTT. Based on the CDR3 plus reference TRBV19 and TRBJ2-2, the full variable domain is DGGITQSPKYLFRKEGQNVTLSCEQNLNHDAMYWYRQDPGQGLRLIYYSQIVNDFQKGDIAEGYSVSREKKESFPLTVTSAQKNPTAFYLCASSIRGGELFFGEGSRLTVL.

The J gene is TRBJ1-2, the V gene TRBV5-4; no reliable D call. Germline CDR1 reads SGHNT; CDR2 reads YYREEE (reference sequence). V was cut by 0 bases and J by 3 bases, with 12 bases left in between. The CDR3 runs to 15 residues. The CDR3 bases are TGTGCCAGCAGCTTGGAACCCGCGAGGGACTATGGCTACACCTTC. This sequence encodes CASSLEPARDYGYTF.